The 3 T cell receptor beta chains in this list originate from one sample, sequenced in a study of shared clonotypes between healthy human individuals. Data came from immunoSEQ multiplex PCR; TCRdb stores just in-frame clones and leaves some out. The sample contains 800,000 to 1,200,000 clones, 75% to 80% of which appear only once. The specimen was memory CD4+ T cells from PBMCs. Subset indicated: CD45RA-negative fraction. These receptors originate from a man in his late teens or twenties in good health. Some clones in this sample may be carry-over from other donors' samples.

The V gene is TRBV5-4, the J gene TRBJ2-2, with D tentatively TRBD1 or TRBD2 (5 bases each). Trimming shortened V by 5 bases and J by 5 bases, and 16 bases separated the two germline ends. Germline V gene data show CDR1 as SGHNT and CDR2 as YYREEE (reference sequence). The CDR3 covers 15 residues. CDR3 region: CASSFSGGRTGELFF. The DNA of the CDR3 is TGTGCCAGCAGTTTTAGTGGGGGAAGAACCGGGGAGCTGTTTTTT.

The count of this clone is one. The chain joins TRBV5-1 to TRBJ2-7; no reliable D call. V shed 0 bases and J shed 5 bases, with 9 bases lying between them. Germline V gene sequence: CDR1 SGHRS, CDR2 YFSETQ. The length of the CDR3 is 13 residues. Here the CDR3 DNA reads TGCGCCAGCAGCTTGGAAGGGTCCCACGAGCAGTACTTC. Residues: CASSLEGSHEQYF. Filled out from reference TRBV5-1 and TRBJ2-7, the complete variable domain reads KAGVTQTPRYLIKTRGQQVTLSCSPISGHRSVSWYQQTPGQGLQFLFEYFSETQRNKGNFPGRFSGRQFSNSRSEMNVSTLELGDSALYLCASSLEGSHEQYFGPGTRLTVT.

The CDR3 bases are TGTGCCAGCTCACTGGGACCGAGCTCCTACAATGAGCAGTTCTTC. It yields the protein CASSLGPSSYNEQFF. The V and J genes are TRBV18 and TRBJ2-1; D could derive from TRBD1 or TRBD2 (5 bases each). The CDR3 is made up of 15 amino acids. Trimming removed 4 bases from V and 0 bases from J, with 10 bases in between. Germline V lookup: CDR1 KGHSH, CDR2 LQKENI.